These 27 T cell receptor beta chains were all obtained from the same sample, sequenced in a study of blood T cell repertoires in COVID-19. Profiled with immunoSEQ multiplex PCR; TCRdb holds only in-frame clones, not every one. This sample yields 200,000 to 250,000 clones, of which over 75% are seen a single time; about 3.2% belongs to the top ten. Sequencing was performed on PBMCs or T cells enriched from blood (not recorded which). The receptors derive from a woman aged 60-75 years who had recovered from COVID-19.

CDR3: CASSSGQGEINEKLFF. The CDR3 bases are TGTGCCAGCAGCTCGGGACAGGGGGAAATCAATGAAAAACTGTTTTTT. V and J are TRBV13 and TRBJ1-4, with 11 bases matching TRBD1. The CDR3 contains 16 residues. The germline gives CDR1 PRHDT, CDR2 FYEKMQ (reference sequence). V lost 4 bases, J lost 5 bases, and 6 bases stayed unmatched.

CDR3 DNA: TGCGCCAGCAGCTTGGAGTGGGGCAGGGTTTCCGAGCAGTACTTC. Protein product: CASSLEWGRVSEQYF. This chain links TRBV5-1 with TRBJ2-7, with D maybe TRBD1 (5 bases). The CDR3 is 15 residues long. V was pared by 0 bases and J by 6 bases, with 16 bases between. The germline V gene encodes CDR1 SGHRS and CDR2 YFSETQ. The full variable domain, rest sourced from reference TRBV5-1 and TRBJ2-7, is KAGVTQTPRYLIKTRGQQVTLSCSPISGHRSVSWYQQTPGQGLQFLFEYFSETQRNKGNFPGRFSGRQFSNSRSEMNVSTLELGDSALYLCASSLEWGRVSEQYFGPGTRLTVT.

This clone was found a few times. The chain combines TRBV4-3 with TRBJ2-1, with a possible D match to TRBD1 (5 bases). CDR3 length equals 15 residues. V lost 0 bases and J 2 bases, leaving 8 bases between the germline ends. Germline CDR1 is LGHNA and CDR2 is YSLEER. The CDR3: CASSQDPRAYNEQFF. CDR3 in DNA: TGCGCCAGCAGCCAAGACCCCAGGGCCTACAATGAGCAGTTCTTC.

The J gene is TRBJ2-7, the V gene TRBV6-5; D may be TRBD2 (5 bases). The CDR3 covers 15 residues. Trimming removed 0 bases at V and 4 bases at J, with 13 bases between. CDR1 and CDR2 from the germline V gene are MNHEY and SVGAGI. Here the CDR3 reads CASSYSERSSYEQYF. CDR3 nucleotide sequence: TGTGCCAGCAGTTACTCAGAGCGGAGCAGTTACGAGCAGTACTTC.

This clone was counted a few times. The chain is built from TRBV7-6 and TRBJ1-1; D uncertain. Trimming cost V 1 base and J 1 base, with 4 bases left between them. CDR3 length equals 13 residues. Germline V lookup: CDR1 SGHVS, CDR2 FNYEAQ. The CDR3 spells CASSLGRNTEAFF. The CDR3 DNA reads TGTGCCAGCAGCTTAGGGAGGAACACTGAAGCTTTCTTT.

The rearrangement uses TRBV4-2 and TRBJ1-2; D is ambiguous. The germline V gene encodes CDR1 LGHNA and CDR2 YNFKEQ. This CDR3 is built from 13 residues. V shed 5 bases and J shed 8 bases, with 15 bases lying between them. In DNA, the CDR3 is TGTGCCAGCAGCACTGCCAATTCAGGAGGCTACACCTTC. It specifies CASSTANSGGYTF.

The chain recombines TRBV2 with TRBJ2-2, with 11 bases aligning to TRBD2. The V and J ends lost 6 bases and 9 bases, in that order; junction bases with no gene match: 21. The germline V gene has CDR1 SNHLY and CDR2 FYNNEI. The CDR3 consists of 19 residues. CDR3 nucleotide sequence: TGTGCCAGCAGCGGATCGACTAGCGGGGCCACGCGACCAAACCGGGAGCTGTTTTTT. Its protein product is CASSGSTSGATRPNRELFF.

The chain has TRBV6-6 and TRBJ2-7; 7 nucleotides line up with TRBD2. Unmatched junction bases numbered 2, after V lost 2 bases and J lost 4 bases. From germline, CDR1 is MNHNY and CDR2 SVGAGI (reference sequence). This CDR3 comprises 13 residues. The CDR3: CASSYGRAYEQYF. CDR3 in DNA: TGTGCCAGCAGTTACGGGAGGGCATACGAGCAGTACTTC.

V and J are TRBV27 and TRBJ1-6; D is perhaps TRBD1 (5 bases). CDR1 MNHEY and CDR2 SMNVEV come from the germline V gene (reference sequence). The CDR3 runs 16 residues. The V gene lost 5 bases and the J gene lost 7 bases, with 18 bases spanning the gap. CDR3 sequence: CASSPRDRGGNSPLHF. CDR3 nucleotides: TGTGCCAGCAGTCCCAGAGACCGGGGGGGGAATTCACCCCTCCACTTT.

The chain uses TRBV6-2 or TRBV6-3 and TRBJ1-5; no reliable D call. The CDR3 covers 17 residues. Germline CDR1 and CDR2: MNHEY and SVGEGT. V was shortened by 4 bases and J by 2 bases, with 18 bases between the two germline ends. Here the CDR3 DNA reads TGTGCCAGCAGTTCAGTTTTTCGAACGGGAGGCAATCAGCCCCAGCATTTT. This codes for CASSSVFRTGGNQPQHF.

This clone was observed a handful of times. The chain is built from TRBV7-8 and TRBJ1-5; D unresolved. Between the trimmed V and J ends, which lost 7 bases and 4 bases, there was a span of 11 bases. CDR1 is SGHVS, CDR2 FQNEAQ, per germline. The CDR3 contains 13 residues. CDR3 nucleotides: TGTGCCAGCACCTTGGGAGCTAATCAGCCCCAGCATTTT. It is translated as CASTLGANQPQHF.

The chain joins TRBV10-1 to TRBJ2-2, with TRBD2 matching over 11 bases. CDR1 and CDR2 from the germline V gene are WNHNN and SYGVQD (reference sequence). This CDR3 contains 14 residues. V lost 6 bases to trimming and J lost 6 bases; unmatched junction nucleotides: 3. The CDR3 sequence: CASRGGLAAGELFF. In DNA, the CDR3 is TGCGCCAGCAGGGGGGGACTAGCGGCCGGGGAGCTGTTTTTT.

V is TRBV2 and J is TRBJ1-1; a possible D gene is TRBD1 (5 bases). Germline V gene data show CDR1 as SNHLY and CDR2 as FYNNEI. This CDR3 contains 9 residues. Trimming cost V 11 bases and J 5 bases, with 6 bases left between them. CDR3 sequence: CAQGTEAFF. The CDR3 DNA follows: TGTGCCCAGGGAACTGAAGCTTTCTTT.

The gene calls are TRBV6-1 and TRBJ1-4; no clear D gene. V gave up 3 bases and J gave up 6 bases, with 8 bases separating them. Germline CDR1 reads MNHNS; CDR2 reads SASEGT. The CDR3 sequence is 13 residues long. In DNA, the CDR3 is TGTGCCAGCAGTGATAGGCTAGATGAAAAACTGTTTTTT. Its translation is CASSDRLDEKLFF.

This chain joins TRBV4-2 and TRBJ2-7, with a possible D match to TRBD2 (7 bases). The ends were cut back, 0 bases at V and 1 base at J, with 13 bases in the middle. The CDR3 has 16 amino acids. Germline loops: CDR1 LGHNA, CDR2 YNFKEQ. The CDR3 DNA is TGTGCCAGCAGCCAAGATAGGGGGGGCCGATCCTACGAGCAGTACTTC. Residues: CASSQDRGGRSYEQYF.

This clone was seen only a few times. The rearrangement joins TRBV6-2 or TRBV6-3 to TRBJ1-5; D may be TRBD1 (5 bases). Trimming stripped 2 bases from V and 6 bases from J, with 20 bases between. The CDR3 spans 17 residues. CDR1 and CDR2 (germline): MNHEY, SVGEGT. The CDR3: CASSYDDRPRNSQPQHF. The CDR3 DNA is TGTGCCAGCAGTTACGACGACAGACCTCGGAATAGTCAGCCCCAGCATTTT.

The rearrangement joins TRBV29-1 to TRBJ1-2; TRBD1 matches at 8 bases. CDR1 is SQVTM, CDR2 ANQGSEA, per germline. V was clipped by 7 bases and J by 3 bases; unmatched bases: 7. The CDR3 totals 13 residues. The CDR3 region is CSAYQQGDYGYTF. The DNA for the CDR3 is TGCAGCGCCTATCAACAGGGGGACTATGGCTACACCTTC.

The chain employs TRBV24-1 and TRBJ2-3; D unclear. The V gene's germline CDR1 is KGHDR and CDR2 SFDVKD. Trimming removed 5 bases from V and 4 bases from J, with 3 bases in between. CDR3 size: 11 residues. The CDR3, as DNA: TGTGCCACCAGTGTCGCAGATACGCAGTATTTT. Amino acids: CATSVADTQYF.

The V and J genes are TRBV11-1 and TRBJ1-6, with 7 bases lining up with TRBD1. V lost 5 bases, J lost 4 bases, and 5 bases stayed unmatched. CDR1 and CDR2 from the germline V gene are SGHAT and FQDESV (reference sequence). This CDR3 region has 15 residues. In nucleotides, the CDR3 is TGTGCCAGCAGCCGAGGGACAGCTTATAATTCACCCCTCCACTTT. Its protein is CASSRGTAYNSPLHF.

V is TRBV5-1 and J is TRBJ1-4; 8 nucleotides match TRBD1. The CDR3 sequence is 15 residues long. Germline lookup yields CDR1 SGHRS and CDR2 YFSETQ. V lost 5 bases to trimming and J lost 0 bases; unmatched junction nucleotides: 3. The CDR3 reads CASRTGVATNEKLFF. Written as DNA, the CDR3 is TGCGCCAGCAGGACAGGGGTCGCAACTAATGAAAAACTGTTTTTT.

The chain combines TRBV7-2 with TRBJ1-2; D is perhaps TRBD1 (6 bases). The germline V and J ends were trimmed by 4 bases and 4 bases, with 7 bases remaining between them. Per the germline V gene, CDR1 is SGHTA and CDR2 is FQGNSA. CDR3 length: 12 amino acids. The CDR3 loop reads CASSSDSYGYTF. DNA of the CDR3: TGTGCCAGCAGCTCGGACAGCTATGGCTACACCTTC.

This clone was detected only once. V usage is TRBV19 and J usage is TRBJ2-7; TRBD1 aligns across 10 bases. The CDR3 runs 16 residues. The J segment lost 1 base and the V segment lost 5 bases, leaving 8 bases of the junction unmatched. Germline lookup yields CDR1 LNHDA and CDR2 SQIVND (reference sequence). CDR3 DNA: TGTGCCAGTAGTGAGCCCCGGGACAGGGGTTCCTACGAGCAGTACTTC. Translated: CASSEPRDRGSYEQYF. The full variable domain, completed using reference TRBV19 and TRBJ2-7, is DGGITQSPKYLFRKEGQNVTLSCEQNLNHDAMYWYRQDPGQGLRLIYYSQIVNDFQKGDIAEGYSVSREKKESFPLTVTSAQKNPTAFYLCASSEPRDRGSYEQYFGPGTRLTVT.

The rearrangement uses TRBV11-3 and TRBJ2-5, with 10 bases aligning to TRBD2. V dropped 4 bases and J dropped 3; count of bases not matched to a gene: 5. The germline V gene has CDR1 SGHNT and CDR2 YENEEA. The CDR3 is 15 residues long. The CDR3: CASSSNLAGEETQYF. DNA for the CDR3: TGTGCCAGCAGCTCCAATCTAGCGGGAGAAGAGACCCAGTACTTC.

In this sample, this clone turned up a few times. The CDR3 bases are TGTGCTAGTGGCCTAAACTGGAACACTGAAGCTTTCTTT. Translating it yields CASGLNWNTEAFF. V is TRBV12-5 and J is TRBJ1-1; D remains unclear. V was shortened by 6 bases and J by 1 base, with 9 bases between the two germline ends. The CDR3 has 13 amino acids. Germline values: CDR1 LGHNT, CDR2 FRNRAP. Variable domain in full (rest from reference TRBV12-5 and TRBJ1-1): DARVTQTPRHKVTEMGQEVTMRCQPILGHNTVFWYRQTMMQGLELLAYFRNRAPLDDSGMPKDRFSAEMPDATLATLKIQPSEPRDSAVYFCASGLNWNTEAFFGQGTRLTVV.

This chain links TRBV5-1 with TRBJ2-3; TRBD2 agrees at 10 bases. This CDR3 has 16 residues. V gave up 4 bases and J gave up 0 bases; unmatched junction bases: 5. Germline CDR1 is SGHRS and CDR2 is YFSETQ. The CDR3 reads CASSRTSGISTDTQYF. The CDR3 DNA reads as TGCGCCAGCAGCCGGACTAGCGGAATTAGCACAGATACGCAGTATTTT.

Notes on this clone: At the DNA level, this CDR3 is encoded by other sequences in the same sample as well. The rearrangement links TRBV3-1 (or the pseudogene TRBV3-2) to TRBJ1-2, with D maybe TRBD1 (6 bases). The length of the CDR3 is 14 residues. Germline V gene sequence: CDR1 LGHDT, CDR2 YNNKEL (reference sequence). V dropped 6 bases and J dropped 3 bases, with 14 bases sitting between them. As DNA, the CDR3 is TGTGCCAGCAGTCAGGCAGGGGAACACTATGGCTACACCTTC. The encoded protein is CASSQAGEHYGYTF.

Written as DNA, the CDR3 is TGTGCCAGCAGTCAAGACAGTTCTGGAAACACCATATATTTT. The encoded protein is CASSQDSSGNTIYF. The gene calls are TRBV6-4 and TRBJ1-3; TRBD1 might be the D (5 bases). CDR3 length equals 14 residues. V lost 5 bases to trimming and J lost 1 base, with 9 bases between them. The germline V gene encodes CDR1 MRHNA and CDR2 SNTAGT.